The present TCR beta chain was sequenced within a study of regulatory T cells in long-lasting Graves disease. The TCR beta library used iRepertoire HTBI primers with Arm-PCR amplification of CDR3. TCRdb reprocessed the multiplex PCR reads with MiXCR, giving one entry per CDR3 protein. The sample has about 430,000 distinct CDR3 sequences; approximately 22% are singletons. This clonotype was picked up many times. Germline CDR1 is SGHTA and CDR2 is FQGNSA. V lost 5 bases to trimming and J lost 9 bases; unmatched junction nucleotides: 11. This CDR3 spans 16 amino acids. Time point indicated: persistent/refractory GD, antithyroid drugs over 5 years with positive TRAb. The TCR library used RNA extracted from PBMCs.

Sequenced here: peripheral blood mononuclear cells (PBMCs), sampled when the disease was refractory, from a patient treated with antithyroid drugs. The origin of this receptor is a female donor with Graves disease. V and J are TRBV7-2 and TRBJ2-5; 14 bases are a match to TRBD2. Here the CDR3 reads CASSRGLAGGRVAQYF. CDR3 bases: TGTGCCAGCAGCCGAGGACTAGCGGGGGGTCGGGTCGCCCAGTACTTC.